One and the same sample provided the 16 T cell receptor beta chains below, sequenced in a study of blood T cell repertoires in COVID-19. Here immunoSEQ multiplex PCR was the method, and the copy in TCRdb shows in-frame clones only, minus some. The repertoire consists of under 150,000 clones, with 65% to 85% occurring once and the leading ten covering 4%. The sequencing sample was made of peripheral blood. Receptor source: a woman aged 55 to 70 with acute or convalescent COVID-19.

This chain joins TRBV7-2 and TRBJ2-4; a possible D gene is TRBD1 (6 bases). CDR3 size: 15 residues. Germline CDR1 is SGHTA and CDR2 is FQGNSA. The ends were cut back, 4 bases at V and 3 bases at J, with 13 bases in the middle. The CDR3 sequence is CASSSSGVVKNIQYF. The CDR3 DNA reads as TGTGCCAGCAGCTCATCAGGGGTAGTCAAAAACATTCAGTACTTC.

The V call is TRBV6-5, the J call TRBJ1-6; 10 bases are a match to TRBD1. V lost 6 bases to trimming and J lost 10 bases; unmatched junction nucleotides: 6. Germline values: CDR1 MNHEY, CDR2 SVGAGI. There are 14 residues in the CDR3. The CDR3 nucleotides read TGTGCCAGCAGCCGGGACAGGGGAGGCTCACCCCTCCACTTT. Translating gives CASSRDRGGSPLHF.

The chain has TRBV10-3 and TRBJ1-1, with D tentatively TRBD1 (5 bases). There are 14 residues in the CDR3. V lost 7 bases, J lost 1 base, and 13 bases lay in between. Germline lookup yields CDR1 ENHRY and CDR2 SYGVKD. The CDR3 loop reads CAITQGLQNTEAFF. Here the CDR3 DNA reads TGTGCCATCACCCAGGGACTGCAGAACACTGAAGCTTTCTTT.

This chain links TRBV9 with TRBJ2-7, with 9 positions matching TRBD1. Germline loops: CDR1 SGDLS, CDR2 YYNGEE. The CDR3 covers 15 residues. The V segment lost 2 bases and the J segment 7 bases; nucleotides outside the gene matches: 10. CDR3 in amino acids: CASSVGGQGLREQYF. Written as DNA, the CDR3 is TGTGCCAGCAGCGTTGGGGGACAGGGACTCAGGGAGCAGTACTTC.

The rearrangement links TRBV19 to TRBJ1-4, with unresolved D. V lost 3 bases and J lost 7, with 9 bases in between. This CDR3 has 13 residues. The germline V gene has CDR1 LNHDA and CDR2 SQIVND (reference sequence). For the CDR3, the DNA is TGTGCCAGTAGTATTTTCAGGTCTGAAAAACTGTTTTTT. This codes for CASSIFRSEKLFF.

The V and J genes are TRBV18 and TRBJ2-7; D not certain. Germline loops: CDR1 KGHSH, CDR2 LQKENI. With 6 bases removed from V and 3 bases from J, the gap between germline ends came to 15 bases. This CDR3 region has 14 residues. The CDR3 region is CASSSGSNFYEQYF. CDR3 nucleotides: TGTGCCAGCTCGTCCGGGTCAAACTTCTACGAGCAGTACTTC.

The chain carries TRBV7-3 and TRBJ2-1; the match to TRBD2 covers 9 bases. Losses at the gene ends were 2 bases for V and 9 bases for J; bases not matched to a gene: 5. In germline, CDR1 is SGHTA, CDR2 FQGTGA. The CDR3 is 14 residues long. DNA of the CDR3: TGTGCCAGCAGCTTAGTGTCAGCGGGAGGTGAGCAGTTCTTC. Its protein product is CASSLVSAGGEQFF. The full variable domain, completed using reference TRBV7-3 and TRBJ2-1, is GAGVSQTPSNKVTEKGKYVELRCDPISGHTALYWYRQSLGQGPEFLIYFQGTGAADDSGLPNDRFFAVRPEGSVSTLKIQRTERGDSAVYLCASSLVSAGGEQFFGPGTRLTVL.

The J gene is TRBJ1-1, the V gene TRBV7-9; the D is unclear. CDR3 length: 14 amino acids. Trimming pared 5 bases from V and 0 bases from J, leaving 10 bases between. The V gene's germline CDR1 is SEHNR and CDR2 FQNEAQ (reference sequence). The CDR3 bases are TGTGCCAGCAGCCCGACGGGGATGAACACTGAAGCTTTCTTT. The encoded protein is CASSPTGMNTEAFF.

The chain combines TRBV6-5 with TRBJ2-1; 9 bases fit TRBD1. The CDR3 totals 15 residues. Germline V gives CDR1 MNHEY, CDR2 SVGAGI. J lost 5 bases, V lost 4 bases, and 6 bases had no gene match. CDR3 in amino acids: CASSFPGTGNNEQFF. The CDR3 DNA reads TGTGCCAGCAGTTTCCCCGGGACAGGGAACAATGAGCAGTTCTTC.

The chain combines TRBV5-8 with TRBJ2-1; D is perhaps TRBD2 (6 bases). With 4 bases removed from V and 4 bases from J, the gap between germline ends came to 15 bases. Germline CDR1 and CDR2: SGHTS and YDEGEE. This CDR3 is built from 15 residues. The CDR3 DNA is TGTGCCAGCAGCGGGGAACCGGGACTTTACAATGAGCAGTTCTTC. It is translated as CASSGEPGLYNEQFF.

The V call is TRBV27, the J call TRBJ2-7; a possible D gene is TRBD2 (7 bases). Trimming shortened V by 0 bases and J by 4 bases, and 13 bases separated the two germline ends. This CDR3 spans 15 amino acids. The germline CDR1 and CDR2 sequences are MNHEY and SMNVEV (reference sequence). The CDR3 coding sequence is TGTGCCAGCAGTTTATCAGGGGAGGGGGGTTACGAGCAGTACTTC. Protein sequence: CASSLSGEGGYEQYF.

This clone was detected once. This chain joins TRBV2 and TRBJ1-2, with D maybe TRBD1 (6 bases). Germline loops: CDR1 SNHLY, CDR2 FYNNEI. Trimming took off 6 bases at V and 6 bases at J, with 14 bases between the two ends. The CDR3 spans 13 residues. Here the CDR3 DNA reads TGTGCCAGCAGCGAGAGGCAGGGGCATGGCTACACCTTC. Amino acids: CASSERQGHGYTF.

The chain couples TRBV7-9 to TRBJ2-7; TRBD2 agrees at 11 bases. The germline gives CDR1 SEHNR, CDR2 FQNEAQ (reference sequence). V was pared by 4 bases and J by 4 bases, with 6 bases of the junction left unmatched. This CDR3 region has 15 residues. In nucleotides, the CDR3 is TGTGCCAGCAGCTCCAATCTAGCGGGAGGATACGAGCAGTACTTC. Translated, it gives CASSSNLAGGYEQYF.

The chain employs TRBV2 and TRBJ1-1, with 8 bases lining up with TRBD1. The CDR3 contains 15 residues. Germline assignment: CDR1 SNHLY and CDR2 FYNNEI. V trimming: 3 bases; J trimming: 1 base; junction bases outside the gene matches: 4. The CDR3 sequence is CASSDQGAWNTEAFF. CDR3 DNA: TGTGCCAGCAGTGATCAGGGGGCCTGGAACACTGAAGCTTTCTTT.

The chain has TRBV6-5 and TRBJ2-7, with 7 bases matching TRBD2. CDR1 is MNHEY and CDR2 is SVGAGI in the germline V gene. The trim removed 7 bases at V and 2 bases at J, leaving 11 bases unmatched. The CDR3 is 15 residues long. In DNA form, the CDR3 reads TGTGCCAGCAAGACTCCACTAGCGCCTGCCTACGAGCAGTACTTC. Protein sequence: CASKTPLAPAYEQYF.

The V call is TRBV10-3, the J call TRBJ2-7, with 10 bases fitting TRBD1. The V gene end was trimmed by 5 bases and the J gene end by 3 bases; junction bases not matched to a gene: 4. The CDR3 has 14 amino acids. Per the germline V gene, CDR1 is ENHRY and CDR2 is SYGVKD. DNA for the CDR3: TGTGCCATCAGTAAGGGGACAGGGGTCTACGAGCAGTACTTC. Translating it yields CAISKGTGVYEQYF.